Here is one TCR beta chain with its context. A read error may produce the germline difference seen at one junction end. The data were obtained in a study of blood T cell repertoires in COVID-19. This CDR3 contains 11 residues. Germline CDR1 SGHDN, CDR2 FVKESK. Data came from immunoSEQ multiplex PCR; TCRdb stores just in-frame clones and leaves some out. The sample consists of about 220,000 clones, roughly 85% of them appearing once. The chain recombines TRBV14 with TRBJ1-2, with D maybe TRBD1 (5 bases). The sample consisted of peripheral blood. The source is a young man who had recovered from COVID-19. The CDR3: CASSQETALGF. Written as DNA, the CDR3 is TGTGCCAGCAGCCAAGAGACAGCTTTGGGGTTT.